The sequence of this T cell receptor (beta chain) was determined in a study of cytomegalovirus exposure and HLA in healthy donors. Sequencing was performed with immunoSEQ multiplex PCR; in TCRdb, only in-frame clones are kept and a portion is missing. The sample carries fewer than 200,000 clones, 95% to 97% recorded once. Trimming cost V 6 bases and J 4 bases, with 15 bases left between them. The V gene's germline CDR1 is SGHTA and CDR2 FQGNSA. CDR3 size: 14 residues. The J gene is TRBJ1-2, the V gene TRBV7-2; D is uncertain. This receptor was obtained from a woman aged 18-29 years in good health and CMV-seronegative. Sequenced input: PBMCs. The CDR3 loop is CASRRNTRGYGYTF. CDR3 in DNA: TGTGCCAGCAGGCGAAACACCCGGGGCTATGGCTACACCTTC.